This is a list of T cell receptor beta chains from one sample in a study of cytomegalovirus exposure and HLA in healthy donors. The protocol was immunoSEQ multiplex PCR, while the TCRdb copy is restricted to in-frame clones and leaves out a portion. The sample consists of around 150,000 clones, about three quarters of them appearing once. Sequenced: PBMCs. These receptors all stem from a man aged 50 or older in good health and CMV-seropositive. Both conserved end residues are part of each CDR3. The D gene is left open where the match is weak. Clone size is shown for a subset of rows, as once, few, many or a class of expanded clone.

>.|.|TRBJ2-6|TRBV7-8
TGTGCCAGCAGCCCCTGGACAGCTCACTCTGGGGCCAACGTCCTGACTTTC
CASSPWTAHSGANVLTF
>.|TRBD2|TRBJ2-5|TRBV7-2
TGTGCCAGCAGCTTAGGAAGGACTAGCGGGCAAGAGACCCAGTACTTC
CASSLGRTSGQETQYF
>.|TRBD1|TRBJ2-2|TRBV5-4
TGTGCCAGCAGCTTGTTGGGGACAGTCCCCACCGGGGAGCTGTTTTTT
CASSLLGTVPTGELFF
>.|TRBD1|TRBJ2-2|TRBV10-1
TGCGCCACCCCGGACAGGGTGAACACCGGGGAGCTGTTTTTT
CATPDRVNTGELFF
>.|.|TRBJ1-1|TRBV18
TGTGCCAGCTCACCACTCAGCGGCACTGAAGCTTTCTTT
CASSPLSGTEAFF
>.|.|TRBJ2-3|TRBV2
TGTGCCAGCAGCCAACTAGCAACCACAGATACGCAGTATTTT
CASSQLATTDTQYF
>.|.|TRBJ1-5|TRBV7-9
TGTGCCCGCTCAGGACATTCTGGGTCAACGGCCCAGCATTTT
CARSGHSGSTAQHF
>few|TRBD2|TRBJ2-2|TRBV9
TGTGCCAGCAGCCCCCGGGGGAGGGACACCGGGGAGCTGTTTTTT
CASSPRGRDTGELFF
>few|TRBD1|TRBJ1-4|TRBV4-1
TGCGCCAGCAGCCAAGTTAACAGGGGCGTAGCTAATGAAAAACTGTTTTTT
CASSQVNRGVANEKLFF
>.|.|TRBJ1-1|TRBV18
TGTGCCAGCTCACCGGGCACCAACACTGAAGCTTTCTTT
CASSPGTNTEAFF
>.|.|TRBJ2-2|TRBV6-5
TGTGCCAGCAGTTACGTTCCACAGGGTAACACCGGGGAGCTGTTTTTT
CASSYVPQGNTGELFF
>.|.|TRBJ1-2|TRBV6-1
TGTGCCAGCAGGGACAGTTCTATCGGCTACACCTTC
CASRDSSIGYTF
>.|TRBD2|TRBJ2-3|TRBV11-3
TGTGCCAGCAGCCCGGGACTACCTATTAGCACAGATACGCAGTATTTT
CASSPGLPISTDTQYF
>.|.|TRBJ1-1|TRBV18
TGTGCCAGCTCACCTCTGGGGGCAGGGTCGGTTGGGAACACTGAAGCTTTCTTT
CASSPLGAGSVGNTEAFF
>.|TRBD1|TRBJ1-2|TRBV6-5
TGTGCCAGCAGTTCACAGGGGGAAACAGGGTATGGCTACACCTTC
CASSSQGETGYGYTF
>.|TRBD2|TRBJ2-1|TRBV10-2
TGCGCCAGCAGCGCAGTAGCGGGGTATAGCTCCTACAATGAGCAGTTCTTC
CASSAVAGYSSYNEQFF
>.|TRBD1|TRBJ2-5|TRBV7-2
TGTGCCAGCAGCTTAGGACAGGGGCAGGGTCAGACCCAGTACTTC
CASSLGQGQGQTQYF
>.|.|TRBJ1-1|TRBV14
TGTGCCAGCAGCCGCACCACAAACACTGAAGCTTTCTTT
CASSRTTNTEAFF
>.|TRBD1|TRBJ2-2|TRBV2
TGTGCCAGCAGTGAAGAGGGACAGGGTTTTACCGGGGAGCTGTTTTTT
CASSEEGQGFTGELFF
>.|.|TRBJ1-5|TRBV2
TGTGCCAGCAGTGGGCAGGGTAGCAATCAGCCCCAGCATTTT
CASSGQGSNQPQHF
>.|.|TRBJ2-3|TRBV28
TGTGCCAGCAGTTCGCTTGGGGGGACAGATACGCAGTATTTT
CASSSLGGTDTQYF
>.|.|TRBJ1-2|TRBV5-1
TGCGCCAGCAGCTTTTTGGAGGGAGCTAACTATGGCTACACCTTC
CASSFLEGANYGYTF
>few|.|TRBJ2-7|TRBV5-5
TGTGCCAGCAGAGTTGGAGAAGGCGAGCAGTACTTC
CASRVGEGEQYF
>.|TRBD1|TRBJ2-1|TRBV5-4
TGTGCCAGCAGCTTGGTCGGCCAGGGGGCTGTGCAGTTCTTC
CASSLVGQGAVQFF